The 2 T cell receptor beta chains reported below all come from one sample, sequenced in a study of regulatory T cells in long-lasting Graves disease. Described time point: newly diagnosed GD, antithyroid drugs for less than 3 months. With RNA extracted from PBMCs as input, the TCR library was made. Assembly of TCR beta libraries relied on iRepertoire HTBI primers together with Arm-PCR of CDR3 regions. A single record per CDR3 protein comes from TCRdb applying MiXCR to the multiplex PCR reads. The sample has about 500,000 distinct CDR3 sequences; approximately 12% are singletons. The same specimen was also included in a second study, on T cells in Graves' hyperthyroidism and ophthalmopathy.

The sequenced sample was peripheral blood mononuclear cells (PBMCs), obtained at new diagnosis, from a patient treated with antithyroid drugs. The source is a woman in her 30s with Graves disease.

There are many counts of this clonotype. V and J are TRBV11-2 and TRBJ1-1; D remains ambiguous. From germline, CDR1 is SGHAT and CDR2 FQNNGV. The CDR3 sequence is 17 residues long. The V gene lost 1 base and the J gene lost 0 bases, with 15 bases spanning the gap. The CDR3 DNA reads TGTGCCAGCAGCTTAGTCACCCTGGGTCGTGTGAACACTGAAGCTTTCTTT. Its translation: CASSLVTLGRVNTEAFF.

V and J are TRBV24-1 and TRBJ2-5; 16 bases align to TRBD2. The CDR3 is 17 amino acids. Germline V CDR1 and CDR2: KGHDR, SFDVKD. V lost 4 bases, J lost 4 bases, and 5 bases stayed unmatched. The CDR3 loop is CATSEGLAGGPGETQYF. CDR3 in DNA: TGTGCCACCAGTGAGGGACTAGCGGGAGGGCCTGGAGAGACCCAGTACTTC.